The T cell receptor (beta chain) under discussion was sequenced for a study of T cell changes during pregnancy in multiple sclerosis. This table comes from immunoSEQ multiplex PCR, and its TCRdb copy is limited to in-frame clones, with some not included. The sample records 55,000 to 85,000 clones, 90% being singletons. The receptor comes from a female donor with multiple sclerosis, enrolled in a pregnancy study. Sequenced material: peripheral blood, taken in the third trimester of pregnancy.

CDR3 sequence reads: CASSHVGGAGTDTQYF. CDR3 nucleotide sequence: TGTGCCAGCAGCCATGTCGGGGGGGCCGGTACAGATACGCAGTATTTT. This chain uses TRBV4-2 with TRBJ2-3, with 8 bases lining up with TRBD2. This CDR3 has 16 amino acids. The germline CDR1 and CDR2 sequences are LGHNA and YNFKEQ. With V trimmed by 3 bases and J by 3 bases, 8 bases remained unmatched.